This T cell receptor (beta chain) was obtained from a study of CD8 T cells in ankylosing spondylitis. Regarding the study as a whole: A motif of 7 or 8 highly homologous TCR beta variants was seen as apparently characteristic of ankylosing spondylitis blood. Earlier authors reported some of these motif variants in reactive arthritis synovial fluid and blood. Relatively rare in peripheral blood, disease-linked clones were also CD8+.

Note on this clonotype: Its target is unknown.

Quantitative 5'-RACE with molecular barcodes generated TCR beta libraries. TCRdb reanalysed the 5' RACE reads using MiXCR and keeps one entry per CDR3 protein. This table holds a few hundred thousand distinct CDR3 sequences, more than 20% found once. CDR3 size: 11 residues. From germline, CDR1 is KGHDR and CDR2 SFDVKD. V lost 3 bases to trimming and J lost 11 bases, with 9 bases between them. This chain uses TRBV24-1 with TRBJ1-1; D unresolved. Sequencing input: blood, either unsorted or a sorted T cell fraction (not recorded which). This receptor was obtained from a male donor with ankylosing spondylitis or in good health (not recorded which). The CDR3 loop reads CATSDLDEAFF. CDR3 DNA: TGTGCCACCAGTGATCTTGACGAGGCTTTCTTT.